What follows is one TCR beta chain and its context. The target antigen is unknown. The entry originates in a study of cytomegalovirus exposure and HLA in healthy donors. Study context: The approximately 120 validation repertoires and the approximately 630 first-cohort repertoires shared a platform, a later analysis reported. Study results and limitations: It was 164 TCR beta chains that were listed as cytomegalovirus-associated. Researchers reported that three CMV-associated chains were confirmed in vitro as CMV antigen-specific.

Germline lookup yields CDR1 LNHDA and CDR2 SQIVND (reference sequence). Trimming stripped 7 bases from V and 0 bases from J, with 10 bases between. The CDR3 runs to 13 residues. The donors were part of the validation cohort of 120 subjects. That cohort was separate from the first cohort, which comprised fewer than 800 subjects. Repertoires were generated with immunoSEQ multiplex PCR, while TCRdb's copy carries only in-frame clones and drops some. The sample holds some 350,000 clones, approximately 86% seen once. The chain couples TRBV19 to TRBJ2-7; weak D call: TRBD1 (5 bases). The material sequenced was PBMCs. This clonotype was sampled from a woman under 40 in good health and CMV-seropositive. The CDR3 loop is CASTPDNSYEQYF. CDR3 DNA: TGTGCCAGTACCCCGGACAACTCCTACGAGCAGTACTTC.